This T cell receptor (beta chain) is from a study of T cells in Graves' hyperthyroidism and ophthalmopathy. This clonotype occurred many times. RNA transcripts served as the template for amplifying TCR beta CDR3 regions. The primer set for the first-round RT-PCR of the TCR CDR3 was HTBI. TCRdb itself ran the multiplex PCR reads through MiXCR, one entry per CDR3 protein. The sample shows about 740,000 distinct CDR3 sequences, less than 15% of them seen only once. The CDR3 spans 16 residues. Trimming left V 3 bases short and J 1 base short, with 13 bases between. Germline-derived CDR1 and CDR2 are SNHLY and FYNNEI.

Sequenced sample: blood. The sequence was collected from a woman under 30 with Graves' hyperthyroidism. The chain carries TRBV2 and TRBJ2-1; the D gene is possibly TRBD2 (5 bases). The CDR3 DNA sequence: TGTGCCAGCAGTGATCCGGGATCTTGGTCCTACAATGAGCAGTTCTTC. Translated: CASSDPGSWSYNEQFF.